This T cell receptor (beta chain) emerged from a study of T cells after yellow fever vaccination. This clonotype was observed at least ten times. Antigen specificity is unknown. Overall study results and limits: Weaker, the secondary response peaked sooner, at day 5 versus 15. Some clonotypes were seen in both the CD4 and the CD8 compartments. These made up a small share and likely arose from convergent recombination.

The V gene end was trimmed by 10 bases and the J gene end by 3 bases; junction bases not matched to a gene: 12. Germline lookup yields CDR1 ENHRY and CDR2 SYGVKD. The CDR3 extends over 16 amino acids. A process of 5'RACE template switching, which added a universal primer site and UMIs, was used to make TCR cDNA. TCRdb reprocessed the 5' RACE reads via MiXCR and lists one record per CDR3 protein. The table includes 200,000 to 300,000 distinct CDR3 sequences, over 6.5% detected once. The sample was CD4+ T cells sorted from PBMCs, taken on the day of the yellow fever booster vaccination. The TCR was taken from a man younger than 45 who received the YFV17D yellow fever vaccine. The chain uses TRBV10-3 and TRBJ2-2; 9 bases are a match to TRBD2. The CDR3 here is CATLGGRAGDTGELFF. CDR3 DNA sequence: TGTGCCACCCTTGGCGGGAGGGCCGGGGACACCGGGGAGCTGTTTTTT.